What follows is one TCR beta chain and its context. Its antigen target is currently unknown. Base qualities are not recorded, but no much larger clone differs from it by a single base. This sample was included in a study of T-cell memory formation after mild COVID-19 (dated by TCRdb to the early 2020s). For the wider study: TCR sequence clusters from the two donors were found to be largely donor specific. In two donors, T-cell clones that expanded and contracted after mild COVID-19 were followed by sequencing TCRalpha and TCRbeta repertoires longitudinally. The cohort was made up of two young adult volunteers, one female and one male, who were previously healthy. Broader findings and caveats from the paper: Contracting CD4+ clones were found mainly in CM and EM memory subsets, while CD8+ clones were enriched in EMRA. SARS-CoV-2 specificity of the second-wave clones peaking on day 37 was not confirmed. From day 15 to 85, contracting clones showed balanced CD4/CD8 phenotypes, whereas a second wave of clones that expanded from day 15 to 37 leaned towards CD4+. The detection of some responding clones in pre-infection memory suggests that pre-existing cross-reactive memory T cells joined the SARS-CoV-2 response. Only two mild cases were covered by the study, and larger cohorts that include severe cases with pre-infection samples were considered necessary.

The sequencing machine was an Illumina NovaSeq 6000. cDNA libraries for TCRalpha and TCRbeta were prepared by 5'RACE using constant-segment primers, with sample barcodes and unique molecular identifiers added. RNA was extracted from every sample with Trizol reagent. Libraries were amplified in two PCR steps, with a second sample barcode and Illumina TruSeq adapters added in the second step. Sequencing of the libraries was done on an Illumina NovaSeq, producing 2 x 150 bp paired-end reads. The original pipeline was this. Reads were demultiplexed and collapsed into UMI-guided consensus sequences with migec v1.2.7. Using mixcr v2.1.11, the UMI consensuses were aligned to TRA and TRB V and J templates and assembled into clonotypes. Expanded or contracted clonotypes were those called significant by both edgeR and NoisET, with noise models trained on biological replicates. For edgeR calls, the cutoffs were a false discovery rate-adjusted p below 0.01 and a log2 fold-change threshold of 1. As an exploratory analysis of dynamics, PCA with hierarchical clustering was applied to max-normalized trajectories of the 1000 most abundant clonotypes. The CD4 or CD8 phenotype of responding clones was assigned using the separately sequenced CD4+ and CD8+ repertoires. TCRdb ran its own pipeline on the public reads, namely fastp trimming at Q25 and MiXCR clone calling, and kept in-frame beta chains. Every entry covers one CDR3 protein and lists the most common genes and DNA from its rows. TCRdb, not the authors, supplied the V and J calls. In this sample the table shows hundreds of thousands of distinct CDR3 sequences, roughly a sixth of which occur a single time. Roughly 7.7% of the sample comes from the top ten.

V trim: 4 bases; J trim: 4 bases; unmatched bases: 8. CDR1 and CDR2 are read off the germline V gene as SGHRS and YFSETQ. Spanning cysteine to phenylalanine, the CDR3 consists of 15 amino acids. Of all the DNA, just the CDR3 is kept, 45 bases in frame from base 1. Ficoll-Paque density gradient centrifugation was used to isolate PBMCs. The sequencing sample was made of PBMCs or a T cell subset sorted from them (not recorded which). The TCR originated in an adult woman who had mild COVID-19 (a few samples of this study predate the infection). The sample titles of this study are shuffled in the database, so cell type and time point are left out; the donor was told from shared clones. The V and J segments used are TRBV5-1 and TRBJ2-5, with 9 junctional bases fitting TRBD2. In nucleotide form, the sequence is TGCGCCAGCAGCCGGGAGGCGGGGGGGCCAGAGACCCAGTACTTC. This gives the protein CASSREAGGPETQYF.